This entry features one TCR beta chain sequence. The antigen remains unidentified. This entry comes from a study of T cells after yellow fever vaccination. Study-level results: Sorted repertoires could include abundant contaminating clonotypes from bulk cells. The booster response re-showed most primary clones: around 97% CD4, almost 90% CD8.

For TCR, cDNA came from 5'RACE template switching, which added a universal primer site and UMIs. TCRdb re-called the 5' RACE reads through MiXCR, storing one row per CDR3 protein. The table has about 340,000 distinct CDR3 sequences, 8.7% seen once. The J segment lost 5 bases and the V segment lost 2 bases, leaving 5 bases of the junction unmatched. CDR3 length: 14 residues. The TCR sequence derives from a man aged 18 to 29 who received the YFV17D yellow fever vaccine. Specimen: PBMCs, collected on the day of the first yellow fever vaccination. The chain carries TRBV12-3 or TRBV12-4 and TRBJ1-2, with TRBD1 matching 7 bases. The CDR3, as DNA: TGTGCCAGCAGTTTATCGACAGGGAGGTATGGCTACACCTTC. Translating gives CASSLSTGRYGYTF.